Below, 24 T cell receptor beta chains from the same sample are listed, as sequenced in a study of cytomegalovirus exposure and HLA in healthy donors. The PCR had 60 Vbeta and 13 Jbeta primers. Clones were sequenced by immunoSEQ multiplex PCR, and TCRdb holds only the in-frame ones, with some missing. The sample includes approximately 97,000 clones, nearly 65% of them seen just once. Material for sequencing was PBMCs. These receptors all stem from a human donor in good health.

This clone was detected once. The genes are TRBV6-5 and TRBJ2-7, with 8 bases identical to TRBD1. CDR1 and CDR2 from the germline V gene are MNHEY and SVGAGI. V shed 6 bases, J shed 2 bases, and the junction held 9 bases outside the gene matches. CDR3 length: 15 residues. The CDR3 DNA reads TGTGCCAGCAGGCCAGGGGGCGTTACTACCTACGAGCAGTACTTC. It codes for CASRPGGVTTYEQYF.

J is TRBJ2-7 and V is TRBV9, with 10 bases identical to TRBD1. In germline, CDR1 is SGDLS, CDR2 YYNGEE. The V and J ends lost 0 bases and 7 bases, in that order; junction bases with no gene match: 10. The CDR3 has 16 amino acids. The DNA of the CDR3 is TGTGCCAGCAGCGTAGGGTGGGGGACAGGGGAGGATGAGCAGTACTTC. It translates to CASSVGWGTGEDEQYF.

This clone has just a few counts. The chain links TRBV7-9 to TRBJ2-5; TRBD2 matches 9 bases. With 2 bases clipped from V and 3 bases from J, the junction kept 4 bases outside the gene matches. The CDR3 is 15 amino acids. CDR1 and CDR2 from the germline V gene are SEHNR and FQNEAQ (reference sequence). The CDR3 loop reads CASSLNSGSKETQYF. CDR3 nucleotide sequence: TGTGCCAGCAGCTTAAATAGCGGGAGCAAAGAGACCCAGTACTTC.

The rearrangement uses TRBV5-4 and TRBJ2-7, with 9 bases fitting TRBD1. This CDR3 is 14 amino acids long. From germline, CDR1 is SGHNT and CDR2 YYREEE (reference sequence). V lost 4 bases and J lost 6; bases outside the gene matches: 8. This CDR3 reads CASSQGQGLREQYF. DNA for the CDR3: TGTGCCAGCAGCCAGGGACAGGGTTTACGCGAGCAGTACTTC. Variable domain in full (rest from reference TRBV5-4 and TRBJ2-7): ETGVTQSPTHLIKTRGQQVTLRCSSQSGHNTVSWYQQALGQGPQFIFQYYREEENGRGNFPPRFSGLQFPNYSSELNVNALELDDSALYLCASSQGQGLREQYFGPGTRLTVT.

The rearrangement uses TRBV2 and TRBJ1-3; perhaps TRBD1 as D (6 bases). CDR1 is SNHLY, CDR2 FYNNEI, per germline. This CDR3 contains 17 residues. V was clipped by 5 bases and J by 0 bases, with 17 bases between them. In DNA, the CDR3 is TGTGCCAGCAGTCGGTCCGGACAGTCCCCCTCTGGAAACACCATATATTTT. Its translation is CASSRSGQSPSGNTIYF.

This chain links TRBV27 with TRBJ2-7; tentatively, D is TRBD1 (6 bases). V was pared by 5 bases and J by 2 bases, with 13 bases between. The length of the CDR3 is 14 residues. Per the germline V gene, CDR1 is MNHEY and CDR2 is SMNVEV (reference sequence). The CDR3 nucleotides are TGTGCCAGCAGTCCTTGGGGGCGGCCCTACGAGCAGTACTTC. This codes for CASSPWGRPYEQYF.

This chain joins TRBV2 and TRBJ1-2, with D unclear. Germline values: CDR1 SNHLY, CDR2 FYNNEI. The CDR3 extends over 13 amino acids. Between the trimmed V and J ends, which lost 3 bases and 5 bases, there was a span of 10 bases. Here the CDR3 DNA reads TGTGCCAGCAGTGATTACAGTCTTTATGGCTACACCTTC. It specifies CASSDYSLYGYTF.

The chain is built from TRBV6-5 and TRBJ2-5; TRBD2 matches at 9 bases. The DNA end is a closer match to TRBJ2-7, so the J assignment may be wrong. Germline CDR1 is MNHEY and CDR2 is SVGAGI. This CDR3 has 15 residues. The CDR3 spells CASSSTGTSFSEQYF. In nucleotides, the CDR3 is TGTGCCAGCAGTTCCACTGGGACTAGCTTTTCCGAGCAGTACTTC.

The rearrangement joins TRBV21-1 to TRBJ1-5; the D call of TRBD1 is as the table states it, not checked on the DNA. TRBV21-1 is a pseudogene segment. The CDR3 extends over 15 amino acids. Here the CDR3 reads CASSNSRVPHQPQHF. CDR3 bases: TGTGCCAGCAGCAACAGCAGGGTTCCCCATCAGCCCCAGCATTTT.

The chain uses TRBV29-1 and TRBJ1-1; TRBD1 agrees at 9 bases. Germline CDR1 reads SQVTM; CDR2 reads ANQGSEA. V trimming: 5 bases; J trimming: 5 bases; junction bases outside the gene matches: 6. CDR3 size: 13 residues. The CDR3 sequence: CSVLGQGKTEAFF. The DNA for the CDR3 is TGCAGCGTTTTGGGACAGGGAAAAACTGAAGCTTTCTTT.

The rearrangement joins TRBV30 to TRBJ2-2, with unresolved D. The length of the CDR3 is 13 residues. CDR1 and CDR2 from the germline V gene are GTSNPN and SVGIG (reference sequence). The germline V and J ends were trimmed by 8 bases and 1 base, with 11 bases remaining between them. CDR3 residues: CAGKNRNTGELFF. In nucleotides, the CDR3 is TGTGCCGGGAAGAACAGGAACACCGGGGAGCTGTTTTTT.

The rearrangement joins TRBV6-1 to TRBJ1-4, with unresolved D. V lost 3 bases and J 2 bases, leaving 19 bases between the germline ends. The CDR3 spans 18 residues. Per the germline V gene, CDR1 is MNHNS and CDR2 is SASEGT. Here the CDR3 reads CASSEVGLTVLTNEKLFF. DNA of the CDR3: TGTGCCAGCAGTGAGGTGGGCCTAACGGTTTTGACTAATGAAAAACTGTTTTTT.

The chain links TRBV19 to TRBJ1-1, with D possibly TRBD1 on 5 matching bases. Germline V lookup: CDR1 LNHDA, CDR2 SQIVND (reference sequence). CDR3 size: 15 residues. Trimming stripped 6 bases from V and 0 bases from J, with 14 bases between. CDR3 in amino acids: CASSHQGGMNTEAFF. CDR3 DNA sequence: TGTGCCAGTAGCCACCAGGGAGGAATGAACACTGAAGCTTTCTTT.

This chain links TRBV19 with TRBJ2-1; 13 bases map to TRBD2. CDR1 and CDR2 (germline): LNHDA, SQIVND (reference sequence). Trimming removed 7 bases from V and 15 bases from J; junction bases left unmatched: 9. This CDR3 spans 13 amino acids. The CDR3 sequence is CASKNPGLAGWFF. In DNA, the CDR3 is TGTGCCAGTAAAAACCCGGGACTAGCGGGATGGTTCTTC.

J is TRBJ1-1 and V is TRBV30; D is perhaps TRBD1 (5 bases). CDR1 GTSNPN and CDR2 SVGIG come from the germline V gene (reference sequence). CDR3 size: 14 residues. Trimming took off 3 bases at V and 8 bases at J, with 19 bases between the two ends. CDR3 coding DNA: TGTGCCTGGAGAGCGGGGCATCGGATTAACGAAGCTTTCTTT. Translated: CAWRAGHRINEAFF.

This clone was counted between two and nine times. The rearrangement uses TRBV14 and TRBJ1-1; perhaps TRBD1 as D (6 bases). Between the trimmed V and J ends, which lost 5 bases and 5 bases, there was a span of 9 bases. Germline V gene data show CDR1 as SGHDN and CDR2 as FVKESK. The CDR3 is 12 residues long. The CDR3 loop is CASSSQGTEAFF. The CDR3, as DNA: TGTGCCAGCAGCTCCCAGGGGACTGAAGCTTTCTTT.

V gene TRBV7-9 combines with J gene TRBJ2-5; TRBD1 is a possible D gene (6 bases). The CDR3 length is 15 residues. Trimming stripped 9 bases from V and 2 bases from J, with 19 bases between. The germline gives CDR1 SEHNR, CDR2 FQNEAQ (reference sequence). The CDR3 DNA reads TGTGCCAGTCGAGCTCTGGGACATATACAAGAGACCCAGTACTTC. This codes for CASRALGHIQETQYF.

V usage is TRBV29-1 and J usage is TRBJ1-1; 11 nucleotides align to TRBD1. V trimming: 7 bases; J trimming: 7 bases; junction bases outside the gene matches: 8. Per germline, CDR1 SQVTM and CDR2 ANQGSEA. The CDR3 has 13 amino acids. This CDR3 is CSGRTGGQGEAFF. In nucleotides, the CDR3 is TGCAGCGGGCGGACAGGGGGCCAGGGTGAAGCTTTCTTT.

The chain's CDR3 is CASSFLPNEQYF. The CDR3, as DNA: TGTGCCAGCAGCTTCCTGCCCAACGAGCAGTACTTC. The V call is TRBV5-5, the J call TRBJ2-5; D is ambiguous. The J call may be mistaken, given a closer DNA end match to TRBJ2-7. CDR3 length equals 12 residues. The germline V gene has CDR1 SGHKS and CDR2 YYEKEE (reference sequence).

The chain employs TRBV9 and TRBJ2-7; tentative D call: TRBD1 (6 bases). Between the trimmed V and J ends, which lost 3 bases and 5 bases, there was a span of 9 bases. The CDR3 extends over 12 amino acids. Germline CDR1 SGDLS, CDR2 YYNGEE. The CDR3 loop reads CASSGTDHEQYF. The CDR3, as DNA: TGTGCCAGCAGCGGGACAGACCACGAGCAGTACTTC. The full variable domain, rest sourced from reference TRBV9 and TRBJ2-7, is DSGVTQTPKHLITATGQRVTLRCSPRSGDLSVYWYQQSLDQGLQFLIQYYNGEERAKGNILERFSAQQFPDLHSELNLSSLELGDSALYFCASSGTDHEQYFGPGTRLTVT.

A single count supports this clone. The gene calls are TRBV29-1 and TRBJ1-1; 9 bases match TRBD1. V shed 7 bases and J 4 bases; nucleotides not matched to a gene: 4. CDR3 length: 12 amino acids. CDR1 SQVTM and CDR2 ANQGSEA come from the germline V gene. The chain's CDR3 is CSARTGATEAFF. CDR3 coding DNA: TGCAGCGCACGGACAGGGGCCACTGAAGCTTTCTTT. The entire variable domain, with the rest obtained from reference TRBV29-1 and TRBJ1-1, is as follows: SAVISQKPSRDICQRGTSLTIQCQVDSQVTMMFWYRQQPGQSLTLIATANQGSEATYESGFVIDKFPISRPNLTFSTLTVSNMSPEDSSIYLCSARTGATEAFFGQGTRLTVV.

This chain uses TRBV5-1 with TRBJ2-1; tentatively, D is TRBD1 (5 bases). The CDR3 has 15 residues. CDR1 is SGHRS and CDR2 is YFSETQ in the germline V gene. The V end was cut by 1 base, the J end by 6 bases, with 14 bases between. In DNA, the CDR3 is TGCGCCAGCAGCTTGAACCAGGGATTAGGCAATGAGCAGTTCTTC. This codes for CASSLNQGLGNEQFF. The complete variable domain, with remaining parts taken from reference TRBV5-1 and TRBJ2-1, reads KAGVTQTPRYLIKTRGQQVTLSCSPISGHRSVSWYQQTPGQGLQFLFEYFSETQRNKGNFPGRFSGRQFSNSRSEMNVSTLELGDSALYLCASSLNQGLGNEQFFGPGTRLTVL.

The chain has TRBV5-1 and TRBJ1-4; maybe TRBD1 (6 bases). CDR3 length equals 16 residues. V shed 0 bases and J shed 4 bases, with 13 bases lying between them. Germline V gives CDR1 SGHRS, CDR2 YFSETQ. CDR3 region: CASSLATRTDNEKLFF. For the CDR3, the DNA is TGCGCCAGCAGCTTGGCCACCCGGACAGATAATGAAAAACTGTTTTTT.

The CDR3 sequence is CASSTRQGRSTDTQYF. The CDR3 bases are TGTGCCAGCAGTACCAGACAGGGTCGAAGCACAGATACGCAGTATTTT. The chain is built from TRBV2 and TRBJ2-3; TRBD1 agrees at 7 bases. J was trimmed by 0 bases and V by 5 bases; bases with no gene match: 8. Germline V gene lookup returns CDR1 SNHLY and CDR2 FYNNEI. This CDR3 has 16 amino acids.